The rows below give T cell receptor beta chains drawn from one sample of a study of OX40 agonist ivuxolimab in advanced cancers. Assay: immunoSEQ multiplex PCR; the TCRdb copy retains only in-frame clones and omits some. Of about 48,000 clones in the sample, 90% to 95% were seen once. The sequenced sample was CD4+ or CD8+ T cells sorted from blood, obtained in a trial of the OX40 agonist ivuxolimab. The source is an adult with an advanced solid tumor such as melanoma, head and neck, liver or kidney cancer. CDR3s include the opening cysteine and the closing phenylalanine or tryptophan. Clone size is stated in some rows and not others, as once, few, many or a class when expanded.

j_gene: TRBJ1-5
v_gene: TRBV19
abundance: once
CDR3aa: CASRTGASVQPQHF

j_gene: TRBJ2-1
v_gene: TRBV7-6
abundance: -
CDR3aa: CASSPPAVPYNEQFF

j_gene: TRBJ2-3
v_gene: TRBV13
abundance: -
CDR3aa: CASSLTSGGTDTQYF

j_gene: TRBJ2-5
v_gene: TRBV7-6
abundance: -
CDR3aa: CASSLAGGARETQYF

j_gene: TRBJ1-1
v_gene: TRBV5-1
abundance: -
CDR3aa: CASSLVGALNTEAFF

j_gene: TRBJ2-3
v_gene: TRBV27
abundance: -
CDR3aa: CASSLLGGASTDTQYF

j_gene: TRBJ1-3
v_gene: TRBV11-2
abundance: -
CDR3aa: CASSLESPWALSGNTIYF

j_gene: TRBJ2-2
v_gene: TRBV4-3
abundance: once
CDR3aa: CASSPPPTGTSNTGELFF

j_gene: TRBJ1-5
v_gene: TRBV15
abundance: -
CDR3aa: CATSSEFDQPQHF

j_gene: TRBJ2-7
v_gene: TRBV5-4
abundance: -
CDR3aa: CASSLPPTYEQYF

j_gene: TRBJ1-1
v_gene: TRBV5-1
abundance: -
CDR3aa: CASSLAGGNTEAFF

j_gene: TRBJ1-1
v_gene: TRBV9
abundance: -
CDR3aa: CASSVSPGGTEAFF

j_gene: TRBJ2-3
v_gene: TRBV10-3
abundance: -
CDR3aa: CAISDSDRGKDTQYF

j_gene: TRBJ1-1
v_gene: TRBV19
abundance: -
CDR3aa: CASSIYRNTEAFF

j_gene: TRBJ2-3
v_gene: TRBV4-1
abundance: -
CDR3aa: CASSASGGAPDTQYF

j_gene: TRBJ2-3
v_gene: TRBV9
abundance: -
CDR3aa: CASSTDGSTDTQYF

j_gene: TRBJ2-2
v_gene: TRBV6-5
abundance: -
CDR3aa: CASSVPGTSTGELFF

j_gene: TRBJ2-7
v_gene: TRBV6-1
abundance: -
CDR3aa: CASSIDRGVFYEQYF

j_gene: TRBJ1-2
v_gene: TRBV6-5
abundance: -
CDR3aa: CASSSHGTDYGYTF

j_gene: TRBJ1-1
v_gene: TRBV19
abundance: -
CDR3aa: CASSNAVNTEAFF

j_gene: TRBJ2-1
v_gene: TRBV27
abundance: -
CDR3aa: CASTKIGTPTTHEQFF

j_gene: TRBJ1-5
v_gene: TRBV7-9
abundance: -
CDR3aa: CASSQDGQGNQPQHF

j_gene: TRBJ1-2
v_gene: TRBV6-1
abundance: -
CDR3aa: CAIVVKGVNYGYTF

j_gene: TRBJ2-1
v_gene: TRBV6-5
abundance: -
CDR3aa: CASSYSMYNEQFF

j_gene: TRBJ1-5
v_gene: TRBV15
abundance: -
CDR3aa: CATSPTGYSNQPQHF

j_gene: TRBJ2-7
v_gene: TRBV27
abundance: -
CDR3aa: CASSLGGYEQYF

j_gene: TRBJ2-5
v_gene: TRBV11-2
abundance: -
CDR3aa: CASRSGGETQYF

j_gene: TRBJ2-2
v_gene: TRBV9
abundance: -
CDR3aa: CASSVVGLRGELFF

j_gene: TRBJ2-5
v_gene: TRBV5-1
abundance: -
CDR3aa: CASSLGLAGGLQETQYF